This is a list of T cell receptor beta chains from one sample in a study of cytomegalovirus exposure and HLA in healthy donors. This table comes from immunoSEQ multiplex PCR, and its TCRdb copy is limited to in-frame clones, with some not included. Of around 200,000 clones in the sample, 81% are singletons; the top ten hold approximately 3.9%. Specimen: PBMCs. These TCRs come from a man aged 45-65 years in good health and CMV-seronegative. CDR3s include the opening cysteine and the closing phenylalanine or tryptophan. Clone sizes are given selectively: once, few, many, or a class where the clone is expanded.

v_call	clone_size	j_call	cdr3_aa
TRBV9	-	TRBJ1-2	CASSTDGGRIYGYTF
TRBV5-6	-	TRBJ2-5	CASSFLGQGARETQYF
TRBV5-5	-	TRBJ1-2	CASSFYRSGYTF
TRBV6-1	once	TRBJ1-3	CASSSGQGTGNTIYF
TRBV5-1	-	-	CASSPTGQAYEQYF
TRBV5-1	-	TRBJ2-3	CASSLAQGATDTQYF
TRBV7-8	-	TRBJ2-7	CASSPGPYEQYF
TRBV19	-	TRBJ1-2	CASSPANYGYTF
TRBV23-1	-	TRBJ1-2	CASSPTGAHYGYTF
TRBV6-1	-	TRBJ2-3	CASSETDGTSALDTQYF
TRBV15	-	TRBJ2-4	CATSRDWDSVAKNIQYF
TRBV18	-	TRBJ1-6	CASSPTASSYNSPLHF
TRBV11-2	-	TRBJ2-1	CASSLAQGGYNEQFF
TRBV7-2	-	TRBJ1-1	CASSFRWGAEAFF
TRBV2	-	TRBJ1-2	CASPASNYGYTF
TRBV6-5	once	TRBJ1-3	CASSYSGGSGNTIYF
TRBV5-4	few	TRBJ1-3	CASSSGGLPGNTIYF
TRBV30	once	TRBJ1-1	CAWTGIPTEAFF
TRBV19	-	TRBJ2-2	CASSTRGGGAGELFF
TRBV5-1	-	TRBJ1-3	CASSGAAGNTIYF
TRBV5-6	once	TRBJ1-4	CASSLTGQGIVGKLFF
TRBV19	-	TRBJ1-2	CASHGLKDGYTF
TRBV7-2	-	TRBJ1-2	CASRPGWAGGYGYTF
TRBV4-1	-	TRBJ1-2	CASSPFTGFGYGYTF
TRBV7-2	few	TRBJ1-2	CASSSQTGYYGYTF
TRBV7-9	-	TRBJ1-4	CSSSLVGFAGENEKLFF
TRBV13	-	TRBJ2-2	CASSSGGGARTGELFF
TRBV7-9	-	TRBJ1-5	CASGRTGGNQPQHF
TRBV27	few	TRBJ2-2	CASSFYRSGELFF
TRBV7-6	-	TRBJ2-6	CASSFSRSGTGFPGANVLTF
TRBV4-3	-	TRBJ2-3	CASSQDRSSGAISNTDTQYF
TRBV14	-	TRBJ2-5	CASSPLSGEQTQYF
TRBV6-5	-	TRBJ2-7	CASTGGVEQYF
TRBV6-1	-	TRBJ1-2	CASTVGSVRGYTF
TRBV6-6	-	TRBJ2-5	CASSYRDRVGETQYF
TRBV29-1	-	TRBJ1-2	CSVGPGQGGYGYTF
TRBV29-1	few	TRBJ2-7	CSAGVTTSSYEQYF
TRBV11-2	-	TRBJ1-2	CASSADRSYGYTF
TRBV5-6	-	TRBJ1-1	CASSWEDTEAFF
TRBV7-3	-	TRBJ1-1	CASRVGQDTEAFF
TRBV7-3	-	TRBJ2-1	CASSPQREAEQFF